The 25 T cell receptor beta chains given below trace back to one sample, sequenced in a study of identical twins. TCRdb processed the 5' RACE reads anew with MiXCR; each CDR3 protein has one entry. This sample yields hundreds of thousands of distinct CDR3 sequences, of which approximately 20% are seen a single time; about 0.5% belongs to the top ten. This sample was also put to use in a study of yellow fever vaccine responses in identical twins.

The sequencing sample was made of CD4+ T cells sorted from blood. Source of these receptors: a woman aged 18-29 years in good health.

This clonotype occurred a few times. The genes are TRBV2 and TRBJ2-5; D not certain. The CDR3 is made up of 15 amino acids. Per germline, CDR1 SNHLY and CDR2 FYNNEI. Trimming took 4 bases from V and 1 from J, leaving 13 bases between them. CDR3 region: CASSAASYTQETQYF. The CDR3 DNA reads as TGTGCCAGCAGTGCGGCTAGTTATACCCAAGAGACCCAGTACTTC.

This clonotype was picked up a small number of times. J is TRBJ2-1 and V is TRBV29-1, with 7 bases identical to TRBD1. The CDR3 runs 14 residues. The germline V gene encodes CDR1 SQVTM and CDR2 ANQGSEA. Trimming cost V 4 bases and J 4 bases; bases outside gene matches: 7. CDR3 loop: CSVGTGQSYNEQFF. The CDR3 DNA reads as TGCAGCGTTGGCACGGGACAGTCTTACAATGAGCAGTTCTTC.

This clonotype was recorded a few times. The chain is built from TRBV6-5 and TRBJ2-5, with 7 bases identical to TRBD1. In germline, CDR1 is MNHEY, CDR2 SVGAGI. V dropped 0 bases and J dropped 5; count of bases not matched to a gene: 6. This CDR3 has 15 amino acids. CDR3 nucleotides: TGTGCCAGCAGTTACTCGGGACAGAGTCGGGAGACCCAGTACTTC. It specifies CASSYSGQSRETQYF.

This clonotype was seen a few times. The chain has TRBV11-2 and TRBJ2-1; a possible D gene is TRBD2 (5 bases). The germline V gene encodes CDR1 SGHAT and CDR2 FQNNGV. This CDR3 is 11 amino acids long. V dropped 4 bases and J dropped 14 bases, with 12 bases sitting between them. Written as DNA, the CDR3 is TGTGCCAGCAGCTCCTTATTGGAGGAGTTCTTC. Amino acid sequence: CASSSLLEEFF.

The chain carries TRBV7-2 and TRBJ2-7; D unresolved. Looked up from germline, CDR1 is SGHTA and CDR2 is FQGNSA. The CDR3 runs 14 residues. V was shortened by 3 bases and J by 3 bases, with 12 bases between the two germline ends. CDR3 loop: CASSLGPQDYEQYF. The CDR3 DNA reads as TGTGCCAGCAGCTTGGGCCCCCAAGACTACGAGCAGTACTTC.

The chain couples TRBV28 to TRBJ2-4, with D uncertain. Germline assignment: CDR1 MDHEN and CDR2 SYDVKM. V lost 5 bases and J 0 bases, leaving 20 bases between the germline ends. The CDR3 has 18 amino acids. In DNA, the CDR3 is TGTGCCAGCAGTCTCCCTAACGATCCCTCTTTAGCCAAAAACATTCAGTACTTC. Encoded protein: CASSLPNDPSLAKNIQYF.

The V and J genes are TRBV2 and TRBJ1-1; maybe TRBD1 (5 bases). The CDR3 is made up of 14 amino acids. Trimming shortened V by 4 bases and J by 2 bases, and 11 bases separated the two germline ends. Per the germline V gene, CDR1 is SNHLY and CDR2 is FYNNEI. The CDR3 nucleotides are TGTGCCAGCAGTGGGAGCGGGGGTAACACTGAAGCTTTCTTT. It is translated as CASSGSGGNTEAFF.

This chain connects TRBV3-1 to TRBJ2-3; 9 nucleotides line up with TRBD2. The CDR3 contains 16 residues. Germline V lookup: CDR1 LGHDT, CDR2 YNNKEL (reference sequence). V gave up 2 bases and J gave up 2 bases; unmatched junction bases: 5. The chain's CDR3 is CASSQMPSGNTDTQYF. In DNA form, the CDR3 reads TGTGCCAGCAGCCAAATGCCTAGCGGGAACACAGATACGCAGTATTTT.

This clonotype was detected a few times. CDR3 region: CASSQRGTHNEQFF. CDR3 sequence (DNA): TGTGCCAGCAGCCAACGGGGGACCCACAATGAGCAGTTCTTC. The J gene is TRBJ2-1, the V gene TRBV3-1; tentatively, D is TRBD2 (6 bases). Germline V gene lookup returns CDR1 LGHDT and CDR2 YNNKEL (reference sequence). Between the trimmed V and J ends, which lost 2 bases and 5 bases, there was a span of 10 bases. This CDR3 has 14 amino acids.

There are a few counts of this clonotype. The chain has TRBV20-1 and TRBJ2-3; D perhaps matches TRBD2 (5 bases). The CDR3 totals 15 residues. Germline V gene lookup returns CDR1 DFQATT and CDR2 SNEGSKA (reference sequence). Trimming cost V 6 bases and J 6 bases, with 22 bases left between them. The CDR3 reads CSAPPRSSGSDTQYF. The CDR3 DNA reads TGCAGTGCCCCCCCCCGGTCAAGCGGCTCGGATACGCAGTATTTT.

This clonotype appeared a few times. V usage is TRBV3-1 and J usage is TRBJ1-1; D gene uncertain. The V end was cut by 1 base, the J end by 1 base, with 10 bases between. CDR3 length equals 15 residues. Germline CDR1 LGHDT, CDR2 YNNKEL (reference sequence). The CDR3 loop is CASSQGQTANTEAFF. DNA of the CDR3: TGTGCCAGCAGCCAAGGACAAACAGCGAACACTGAAGCTTTCTTT. Combining the CDR3 with reference TRBV3-1 and TRBJ1-1 gives the whole variable domain DTAVSQTPKYLVTQMGNDKSIKCEQNLGHDTMYWYKQDSKKFLKIMFSYNNKELIINETVPNRFSPKSPDKAHLNLHINSLELGDSAVYFCASSQGQTANTEAFFGQGTRLTVV.

J is TRBJ2-3 and V is TRBV20-1; 13 bases are shared with TRBD2. Germline V gives CDR1 DFQATT, CDR2 SNEGSKA (reference sequence). J lost 4 bases, V lost 4 bases, and 8 bases had no gene match. The CDR3 is made up of 16 amino acids. The chain's CDR3 is CSATRLAGGAADTQYF. The CDR3 DNA sequence: TGCAGTGCTACGAGACTAGCGGGAGGTGCGGCAGATACGCAGTATTTT.

This clonotype turned up a few times. Relative to the germline gene, one junction end is altered; a read error may explain this. The chain is built from TRBV7-2 and TRBJ1-1, with D hard to call. Germline V gene sequence: CDR1 SGHTA, CDR2 FQGNSA. This CDR3 is built from 13 residues. The CDR3 DNA is TGTGCCAGCAGCTTCTCTCGGAACGCTGAAGCTTTCTTT. It specifies CASSFSRNAEAFF. The full variable domain, in which reference TRBV7-2 and TRBJ1-1 provide the parts outside the CDR3, is GAGVSQSPSNKVTEKGKDVELRCDPISGHTALYWYRQSLGQGLEFLIYFQGNSAPDKSGLPSDRFSAERTGGSVSTLTIQRTQQEDSAVYLCASSFSRNAEAFFGQGTRLTVV.

The rearrangement joins TRBV11-3 to TRBJ2-3; 12 bases match TRBD2. CDR3 length: 16 amino acids. CDR1 and CDR2 (germline): SGHNT, YENEEA. V was pared by 5 bases and J by 1 base, with 4 bases of the junction left unmatched. The CDR3 loop reads CASSLTSGGRTDTQYF. CDR3 in DNA: TGTGCCAGCAGCCTAACTAGCGGGGGGCGCACAGATACGCAGTATTTT.

This clonotype was seen ten or more times. This sequence joins TRBV12-3 or TRBV12-4 and TRBJ2-1; 12 positions match TRBD2. The CDR3 sequence is 16 residues long. The V segment lost 5 bases and the J segment 4 bases; nucleotides outside the gene matches: 6. CDR3 in DNA: TGTGCCAGCAGTCGGACTAGCGGGATGGGATACAATGAGCAGTTCTTC. Its translation: CASSRTSGMGYNEQFF.

The chain has TRBV28 and TRBJ2-7; 8 positions agree with TRBD2. Germline V gene lookup returns CDR1 MDHEN and CDR2 SYDVKM. Germline trimming cut 4 bases from V and 7 bases from J; bases unmatched to any gene: 15. The CDR3 length is 16 residues. In DNA form, the CDR3 reads TGTGCCAGCAGTTCCCTCCCCCGGGGGGGCGTGGGGGAGCAGTACGTC. Protein product: CASSSLPRGGVGEQYV.

CDR3 in amino acids: CSADGQYNEQFF. The CDR3 region has the DNA TGCAGTGCCGACGGACAATACAATGAGCAGTTCTTC. The chain is built from TRBV20-1 and TRBJ2-1, with D perhaps TRBD1 (5 bases). Germline V gives CDR1 DFQATT, CDR2 SNEGSKA (reference sequence). The CDR3 extends over 12 amino acids. Trimming stripped 6 bases from V and 4 bases from J, with 10 bases between.

This clonotype was seen a handful of times. The rearrangement links TRBV3-1 to TRBJ2-1; 11 bases fit TRBD2. The CDR3 is 15 amino acids. In germline, CDR1 is LGHDT, CDR2 YNNKEL (reference sequence). Trimming cost V 4 bases and J 7 bases; bases outside gene matches: 6. The CDR3 nucleotides are TGTGCCAGCAGCCTCGGTAGCGGGGGGGGGAATGAGCAGTTCTTC. As protein: CASSLGSGGGNEQFF.

This clonotype was counted between two and nine times. The chain uses TRBV24-1 and TRBJ2-4; 7 nucleotides line up with TRBD1. Germline lookup yields CDR1 KGHDR and CDR2 SFDVKD. Trimming took 6 bases from V and 1 from J; bases not matched to a gene: 5. CDR3 length equals 15 residues. CDR3: CATSPSTGAKNIQYF. The CDR3, as DNA: TGTGCCACCAGTCCCTCGACAGGGGCCAAAAACATTCAGTACTTC.

The chain combines TRBV12-3 or TRBV12-4 with TRBJ1-5; tentatively, D is TRBD1 (5 bases). The CDR3 contains 15 residues. V was clipped by 1 base and J by 3 bases, with 10 bases between them. The CDR3 here is CASSLGVGANQPQHF. The CDR3, as DNA: TGTGCCAGCAGTTTAGGCGTAGGGGCCAATCAGCCCCAGCATTTT.

The V call is TRBV5-1, the J call TRBJ1-4; D may be TRBD1 (6 bases). CDR1 and CDR2 (germline): SGHRS, YFSETQ. V lost 0 bases and J lost 8, with 14 bases in between. The CDR3 runs 15 residues. CDR3 nucleotides: TGCGCCAGCAGCTTGGACGGGACAAAAGGGGAAAAACTGTTTTTT. Residues: CASSLDGTKGEKLFF.

The V gene is TRBV10-3, the J gene TRBJ1-5; D not resolved. Germline values: CDR1 ENHRY, CDR2 SYGVKD. V was pared by 4 bases and J by 0 bases, with 7 bases between. This CDR3 has 14 residues. The CDR3 DNA is TGTGCCATCAGTGGAGAACTTAGCAATCAGCCCCAGCATTTT. The encoded protein is CAISGELSNQPQHF.

This clonotype turned up a few times. The chain recombines TRBV27 with TRBJ2-7; the match to TRBD1 covers 11 bases. The CDR3 spans 15 residues. Losses at the gene ends were 5 bases for V and 4 bases for J; bases not matched to a gene: 7. The germline V gene has CDR1 MNHEY and CDR2 SMNVEV (reference sequence). The CDR3 DNA sequence: TGTGCCAGCAGTCCCAAGGGGACAGGGGGATACGAGCAGTACGTC. Residues: CASSPKGTGGYEQYV.

There are a few counts of this clonotype. The chain couples TRBV5-1 to TRBJ2-1; D gene uncertain. The V gene lost 3 bases and the J gene lost 0 bases, with 10 bases spanning the gap. The CDR3 sequence is 15 residues long. The V gene's germline CDR1 is SGHRS and CDR2 YFSETQ. Here the CDR3 reads CASSSSRASYNEQFF. The CDR3, as DNA: TGCGCCAGCAGCTCAAGCCGGGCCTCCTACAATGAGCAGTTCTTC.

The V call is TRBV5-1, the J call TRBJ2-7, with a tentative D call TRBD1 (6 bases). This CDR3 spans 14 amino acids. From germline, CDR1 is SGHRS and CDR2 YFSETQ. The V end lost 3 bases, the J end lost 3 bases, and 13 bases lay between the germline ends. CDR3 sequence: CASSSPPDSYEQYF. The CDR3 DNA reads as TGCGCCAGCAGCTCCCCACCGGACAGCTACGAGCAGTACTTC. Complete variable domain (other parts from reference TRBV5-1 and TRBJ2-7): KAGVTQTPRYLIKTRGQQVTLSCSPISGHRSVSWYQQTPGQGLQFLFEYFSETQRNKGNFPGRFSGRQFSNSRSEMNVSTLELGDSALYLCASSSPPDSYEQYFGPGTRLTVT.